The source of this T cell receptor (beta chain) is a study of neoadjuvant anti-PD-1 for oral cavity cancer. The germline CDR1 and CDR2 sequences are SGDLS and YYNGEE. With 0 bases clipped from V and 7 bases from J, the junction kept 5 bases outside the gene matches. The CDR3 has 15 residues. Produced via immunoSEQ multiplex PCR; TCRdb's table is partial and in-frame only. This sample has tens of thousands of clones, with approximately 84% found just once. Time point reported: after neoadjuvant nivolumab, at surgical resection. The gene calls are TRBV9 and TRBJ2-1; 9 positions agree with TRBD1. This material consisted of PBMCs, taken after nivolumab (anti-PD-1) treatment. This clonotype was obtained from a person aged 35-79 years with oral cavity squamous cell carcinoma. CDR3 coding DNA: TGTGCCAGCAGCGTAGGAGGGACAGGGATGAATGAGCAGTTCTTC. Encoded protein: CASSVGGTGMNEQFF.